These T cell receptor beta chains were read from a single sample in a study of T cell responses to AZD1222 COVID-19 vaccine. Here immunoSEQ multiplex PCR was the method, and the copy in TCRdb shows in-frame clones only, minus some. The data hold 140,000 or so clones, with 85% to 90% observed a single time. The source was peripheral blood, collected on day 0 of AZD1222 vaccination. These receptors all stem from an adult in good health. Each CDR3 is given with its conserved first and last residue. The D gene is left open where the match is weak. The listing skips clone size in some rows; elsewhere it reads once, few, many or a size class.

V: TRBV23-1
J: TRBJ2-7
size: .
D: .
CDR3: CASSQSPLSYEQYF
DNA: TGCGCCAGCAGTCAATCACCCCTCTCCTACGAGCAGTACTTC

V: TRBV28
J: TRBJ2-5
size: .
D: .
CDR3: CASSPRAGAETQYF
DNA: TGTGCCAGCAGTCCCAGGGCTGGAGCAGAGACCCAGTACTTC

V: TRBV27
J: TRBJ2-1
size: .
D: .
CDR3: CASSLSPRLHNEQFF
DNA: TGTGCCAGCAGTTTATCGCCCCGACTTCACAATGAGCAGTTCTTC

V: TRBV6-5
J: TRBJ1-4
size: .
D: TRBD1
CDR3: CASSYVGTGKKLFF
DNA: TGTGCCAGCAGTTATGTGGGGACAGGGAAAAAACTGTTTTTT

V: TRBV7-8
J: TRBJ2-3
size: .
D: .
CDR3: CASSPPLREGADTQYF
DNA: TGTGCCAGCAGCCCTCCCCTGCGGGAAGGTGCAGATACGCAGTATTTT

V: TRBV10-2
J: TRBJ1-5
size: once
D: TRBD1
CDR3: CASSDWDRVGNQPQHF
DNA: TGCGCCAGCAGTGATTGGGACAGGGTAGGCAATCAGCCCCAGCATTTT

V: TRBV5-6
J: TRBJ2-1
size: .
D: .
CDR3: CASSPSAWIDEQFF
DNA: TGTGCCAGCAGCCCGTCAGCGTGGATCGATGAGCAGTTCTTC

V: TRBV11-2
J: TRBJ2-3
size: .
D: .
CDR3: CASSLYREVDTQYF
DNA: TGTGCCAGCAGCTTATACAGGGAGGTAGATACGCAGTATTTT

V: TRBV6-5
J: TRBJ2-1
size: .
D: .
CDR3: CASTPSAYNEQFF
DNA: TGTGCCAGCACACCTAGCGCATACAATGAGCAGTTCTTC

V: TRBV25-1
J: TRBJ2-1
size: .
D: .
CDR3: CATGFNEQFF
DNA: TGTGCCACGGGTTTCAATGAGCAGTTCTTC

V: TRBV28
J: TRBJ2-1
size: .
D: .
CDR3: CASSFLSGYNEQFF
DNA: TGTGCCAGCAGTTTTCTTAGCGGTTACAATGAGCAGTTCTTC

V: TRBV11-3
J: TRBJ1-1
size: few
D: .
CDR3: CASSLSGVSTEAFF
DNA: TGTGCCAGCAGCTTATCGGGGGTTAGCACTGAAGCTTTCTTT

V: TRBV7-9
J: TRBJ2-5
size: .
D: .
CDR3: CASSSRGPETQYF
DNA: TGTGCCAGCAGCTCCAGGGGCCCAGAGACCCAGTACTTC

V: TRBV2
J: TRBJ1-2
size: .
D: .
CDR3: CASRGWGDNYGYTF
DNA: TGTGCCAGCAGGGGCTGGGGGGATAACTATGGCTACACCTTC

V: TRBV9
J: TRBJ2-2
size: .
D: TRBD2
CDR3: CASSVGTSGGAYTGELFF
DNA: TGTGCCAGCAGCGTGGGTACTAGCGGGGGAGCCTACACCGGGGAGCTGTTTTTT

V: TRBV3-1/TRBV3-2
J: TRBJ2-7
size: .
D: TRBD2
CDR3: CASSPPGRGGLDEQYF
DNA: TGTGCCAGCAGCCCCCCGGGGCGGGGGGGCCTCGACGAGCAGTACTTC

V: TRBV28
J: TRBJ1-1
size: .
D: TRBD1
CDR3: CASGGQENTEAFF
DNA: TGTGCCAGCGGAGGACAGGAGAACACTGAAGCTTTCTTT

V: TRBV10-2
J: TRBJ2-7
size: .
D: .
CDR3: CASRAGTSAEQYF
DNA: TGCGCCAGCAGGGCCGGGACCTCCGCCGAGCAGTACTTC

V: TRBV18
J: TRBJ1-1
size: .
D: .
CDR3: CASSPGQNTEAFF
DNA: TGTGCCAGCTCACCGGGACAAAACACTGAAGCTTTCTTT

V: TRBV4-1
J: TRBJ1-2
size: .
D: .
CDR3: CAAGGNYGYTF
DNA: TGCGCCGCCGGGGGTAACTATGGCTACACCTTC

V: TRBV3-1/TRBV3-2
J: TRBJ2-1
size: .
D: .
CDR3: CASRAGLGVHNEQFF
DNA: TGTGCCAGCAGGGCGGGACTGGGGGTTCACAATGAGCAGTTCTTC

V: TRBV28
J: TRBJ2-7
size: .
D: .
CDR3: CASSLASKARREQYF
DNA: TGTGCCAGCAGTTTAGCGTCGAAAGCGAGACGGGAGCAGTACTTC

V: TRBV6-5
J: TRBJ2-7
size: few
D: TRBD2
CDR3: CASRDTSGGQYEQYF
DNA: TGTGCCAGCAGAGATACTAGCGGGGGCCAATACGAGCAGTACTTC

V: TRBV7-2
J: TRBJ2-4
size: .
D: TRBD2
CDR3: CASSYVLAGGDKNIQYF
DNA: TGTGCCAGCAGCTACGTCCTAGCGGGGGGGGACAAAAACATTCAGTACTTC

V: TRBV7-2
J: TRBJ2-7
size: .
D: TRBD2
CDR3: CASSLETSGRSYGYF
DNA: TGTGCCAGCAGCTTGGAGACTAGCGGGAGGAGTTATGGGTACTTC

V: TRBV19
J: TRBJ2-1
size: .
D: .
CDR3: CASSSIGLLDNEQFF
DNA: TGTGCCAGTAGTTCAATAGGACTTCTTGACAATGAGCAGTTCTTC

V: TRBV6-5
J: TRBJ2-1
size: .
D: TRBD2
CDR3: CASSYSIYSGAEQFF
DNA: TGTGCCAGCAGTTACTCGATCTATAGCGGGGCTGAGCAGTTCTTC

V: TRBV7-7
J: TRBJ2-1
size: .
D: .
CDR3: CASSPQVRGNEQFF
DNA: TGTGCTAGCAGCCCCCAAGTGCGGGGCAATGAGCAGTTCTTC

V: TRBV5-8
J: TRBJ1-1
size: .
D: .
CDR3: CASSRIGAYPEAFF
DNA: TGTGCCAGCAGCCGCATCGGAGCGTACCCTGAAGCTTTCTTT

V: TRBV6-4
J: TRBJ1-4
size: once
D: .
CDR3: CASSDGPFRKLFF
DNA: TGTGCCAGCAGTGATGGACCATTCCGAAAACTGTTTTTT

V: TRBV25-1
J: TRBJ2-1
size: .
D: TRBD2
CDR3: CASSDRAGGIYNEQFF
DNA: TGTGCCAGCAGTGATCGGGCGGGAGGGATATACAATGAGCAGTTCTTC

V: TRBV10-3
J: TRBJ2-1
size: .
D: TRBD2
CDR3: CAISEPKLAGDEQFF
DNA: TGTGCCATCAGTGAGCCTAAACTAGCGGGAGATGAGCAGTTCTTC

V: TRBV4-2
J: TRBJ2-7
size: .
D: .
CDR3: CASSREFYEQYF
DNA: TGTGCCAGCAGCCGCGAGTTCTACGAGCAGTACTTC

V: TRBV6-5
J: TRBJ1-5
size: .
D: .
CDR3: CASSYDGSYQPQHF
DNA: TGTGCCAGCAGTTACGACGGGTCCTATCAGCCCCAGCATTTT

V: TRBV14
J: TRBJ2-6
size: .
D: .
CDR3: CASSRQFGANVLTF
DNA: TGTGCCAGCAGCCGACAATTCGGGGCCAACGTCCTGACTTTC

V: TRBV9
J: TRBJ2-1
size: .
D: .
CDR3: CASSSTLIERANEQFF
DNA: TGTGCCAGCAGCTCAACCCTCATTGAACGGGCCAATGAGCAGTTCTTC

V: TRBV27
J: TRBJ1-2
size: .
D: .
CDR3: CASSFGNYGYTF
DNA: TGTGCCAGCAGTTTCGGGAACTATGGCTACACCTTC

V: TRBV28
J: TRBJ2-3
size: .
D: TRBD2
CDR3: CASSLSVSGSTDTQYF
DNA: TGTGCCAGCAGTTTAAGTGTTAGCGGGAGCACAGATACGCAGTATTTT

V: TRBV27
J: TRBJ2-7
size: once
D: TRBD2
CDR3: CASSPREGIKYEQYF
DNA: TGTGCCAGCAGCCCAAGGGAGGGGATCAAGTACGAGCAGTACTTC